The next 9 T cell receptor beta chains were all read from a single sample in a study of blood T cells in healthy people across ages. The second PCR ran about 6 to 11 cycles with a sample-barcoded 5' primer and J-beta primers. TCRdb independently ran MiXCR on the 5' RACE reads; one entry per CDR3 protein. The sample has about 1 million distinct CDR3 sequences, 35% to 50% seen once. Sequencing was done on a sample of blood. The receptors stem from a woman between 55 and 75 years old in good health.

This clonotype was found a few times. The genes are TRBV29-1 and TRBJ2-7; a possible D gene is TRBD1 (6 bases). Trimming took off 4 bases at V and 2 bases at J, with 15 bases between the two ends. Germline V lookup: CDR1 SQVTM, CDR2 ANQGSEA. The CDR3 totals 14 residues. In DNA, the CDR3 is TGCAGCGTTGTACAGGGTCCCCAAACCTACGAGCAGTACTTC. It translates to CSVVQGPQTYEQYF.

V usage is TRBV20-1 and J usage is TRBJ2-7, with D possibly matching TRBD1 (6 bases). Trimming took off 7 bases at V and 3 bases at J, with 16 bases between the two ends. CDR1 and CDR2 (germline): DFQATT, SNEGSKA (reference sequence). The CDR3 is 13 amino acids. The CDR3 reads CSVVGDTFYEQYF. CDR3 DNA: TGCAGTGTCGTTGGGGACACCTTCTACGAGCAGTACTTC.

V usage is TRBV9 and J usage is TRBJ2-1, with 9 bases lining up with TRBD1. After removal of 0 bases from V and 5 bases from J, the junction contained 3 bases not matched to a gene. The CDR3 totals 15 residues. CDR1 SGDLS and CDR2 YYNGEE come from the germline V gene. Written as DNA, the CDR3 is TGTGCCAGCAGCGTAGATGGGACAGGGAACAATGAGCAGTTCTTC. This translates into CASSVDGTGNNEQFF.

The V call is TRBV7-2, the J call TRBJ2-1; tentative D call: TRBD1 (5 bases). The germline gives CDR1 SGHTA, CDR2 FQGNSA. V was shortened by 2 bases and J by 4 bases, with 21 bases between the two germline ends. The CDR3 spans 18 residues. Here the CDR3 reads CASSLYVRASPNYNEQFF. In DNA, the CDR3 is TGTGCCAGCAGCTTATACGTCAGGGCCTCTCCCAATTACAATGAGCAGTTCTTC.

The chain is built from TRBV2 and TRBJ2-7; no clear D gene. Deletions cut 4 bases from V and 6 bases from J, with 22 bases between. The germline V gene has CDR1 SNHLY and CDR2 FYNNEI. This CDR3 spans 16 amino acids. The CDR3 sequence is CASSVTTASLSSEQYF. The CDR3 coding sequence is TGTGCCAGCAGTGTAACAACAGCGAGCTTAAGTTCCGAGCAGTACTTC.

The V and J genes are TRBV12-3 or TRBV12-4 and TRBJ2-5, with D tentatively TRBD2 (5 bases). The V gene lost 9 bases and the J gene lost 1 base, with 18 bases spanning the gap. CDR3 length: 15 residues. CDR3 coding DNA: TGTGCCAGTATTACCGGGGTCGGGTGCCAAGAGACCCAGTACTTC. Its translation: CASITGVGCQETQYF.

This clonotype was seen more than once but under ten times. V usage is TRBV7-9 and J usage is TRBJ2-4; D gene ambiguous. Germline V gene sequence: CDR1 SEHNR, CDR2 FQNEAQ (reference sequence). The V and J ends lost 0 bases and 2 bases respectively, with 5 bases between them. CDR3 size: 14 residues. The DNA of the CDR3 is TGTGCCAGCAGCTTAGCGTCGACCAAAAACATTCAGTACTTC. Translating it yields CASSLASTKNIQYF.

This clonotype was recorded at least ten times. DNA for the CDR3: TGTGCCAGCAGTCCTGGAGGATACTACGAGCAGTACTTC. Its protein is CASSPGGYYEQYF. The V gene is TRBV6-2 or TRBV6-3, the J gene TRBJ2-7; D is perhaps TRBD2 (5 bases). The CDR3 length is 13 residues. The V end lost 5 bases, the J end lost 3 bases, and 11 bases lay between the germline ends. Germline assignment: CDR1 MNHEY and CDR2 SVGEGT.

In this sample, this clonotype turned up a few times. The J gene is TRBJ2-4, the V gene TRBV12-3 or TRBV12-4; TRBD1 matches at 7 bases. This CDR3 is 15 amino acids long. The V and J ends lost 6 bases and 7 bases, in that order; junction bases with no gene match: 12. CDR3 sequence reads: CASSSGEKGANIQYF. The CDR3 DNA reads as TGTGCCAGCAGCTCGGGCGAGAAGGGGGCTAACATTCAGTACTTC.